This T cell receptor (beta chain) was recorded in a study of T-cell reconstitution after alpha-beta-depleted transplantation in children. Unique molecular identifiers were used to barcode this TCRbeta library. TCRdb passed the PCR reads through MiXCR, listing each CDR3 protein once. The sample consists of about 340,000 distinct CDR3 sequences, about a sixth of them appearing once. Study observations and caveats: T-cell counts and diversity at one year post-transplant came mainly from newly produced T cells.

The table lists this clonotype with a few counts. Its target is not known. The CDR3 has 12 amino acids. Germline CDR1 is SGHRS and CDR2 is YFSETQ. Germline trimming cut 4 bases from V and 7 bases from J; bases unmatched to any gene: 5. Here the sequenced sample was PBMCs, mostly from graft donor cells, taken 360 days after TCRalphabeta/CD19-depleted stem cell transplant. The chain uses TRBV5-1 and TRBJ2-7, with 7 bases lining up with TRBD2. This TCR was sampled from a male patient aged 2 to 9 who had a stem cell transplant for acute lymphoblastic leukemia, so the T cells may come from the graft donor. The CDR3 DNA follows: TGCGCCAGCAGCCCGGCGGGGGTGGAGCAGTACTTC. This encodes CASSPAGVEQYF.